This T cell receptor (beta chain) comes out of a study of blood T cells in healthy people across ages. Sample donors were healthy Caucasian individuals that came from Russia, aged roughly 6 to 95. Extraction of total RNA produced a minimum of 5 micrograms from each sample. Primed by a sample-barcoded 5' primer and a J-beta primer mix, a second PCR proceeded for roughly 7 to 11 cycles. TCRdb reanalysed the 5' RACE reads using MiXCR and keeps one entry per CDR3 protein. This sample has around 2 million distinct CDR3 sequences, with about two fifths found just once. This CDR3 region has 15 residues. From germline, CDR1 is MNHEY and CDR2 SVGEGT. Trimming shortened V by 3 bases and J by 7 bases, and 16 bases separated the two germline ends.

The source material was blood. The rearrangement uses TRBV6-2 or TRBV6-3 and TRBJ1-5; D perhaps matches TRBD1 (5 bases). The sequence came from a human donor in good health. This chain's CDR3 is CASSYQVEGKQPQHF. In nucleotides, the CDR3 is TGTGCCAGCAGTTATCAAGTCGAGGGGAAACAGCCCCAGCATTTT.